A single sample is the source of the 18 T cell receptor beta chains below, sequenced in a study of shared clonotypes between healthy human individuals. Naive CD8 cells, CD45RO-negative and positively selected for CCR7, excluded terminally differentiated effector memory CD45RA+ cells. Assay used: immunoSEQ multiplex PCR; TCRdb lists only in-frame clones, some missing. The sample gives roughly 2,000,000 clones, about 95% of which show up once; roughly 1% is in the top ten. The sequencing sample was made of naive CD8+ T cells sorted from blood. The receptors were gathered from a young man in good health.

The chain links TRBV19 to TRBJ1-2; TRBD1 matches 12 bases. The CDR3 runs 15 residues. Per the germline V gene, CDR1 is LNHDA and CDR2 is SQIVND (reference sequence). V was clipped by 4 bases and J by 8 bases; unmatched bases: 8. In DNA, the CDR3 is TGTGCCAGTAGTACACTGGGACAGGGGGCGGAGGGCTACACCTTC. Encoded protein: CASSTLGQGAEGYTF.

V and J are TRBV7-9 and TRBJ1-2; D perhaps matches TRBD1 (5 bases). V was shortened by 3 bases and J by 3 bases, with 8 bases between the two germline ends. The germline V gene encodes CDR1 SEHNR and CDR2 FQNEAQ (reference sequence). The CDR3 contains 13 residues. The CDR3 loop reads CASSLRDDYGYTF. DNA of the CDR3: TGTGCCAGCAGCTTGAGGGACGACTATGGCTACACCTTC.

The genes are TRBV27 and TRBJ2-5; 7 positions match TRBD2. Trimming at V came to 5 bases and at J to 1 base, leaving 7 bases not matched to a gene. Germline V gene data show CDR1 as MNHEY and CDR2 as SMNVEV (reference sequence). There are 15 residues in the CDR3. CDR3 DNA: TGTGCCAGCAGTCCAAAATCTAGCGGCCAAGAGACCCAGTACTTC. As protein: CASSPKSSGQETQYF.

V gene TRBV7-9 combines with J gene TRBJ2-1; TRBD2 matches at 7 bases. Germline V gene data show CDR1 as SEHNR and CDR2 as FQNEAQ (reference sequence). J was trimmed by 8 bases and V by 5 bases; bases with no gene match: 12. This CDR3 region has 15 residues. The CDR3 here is CASSPSGKGSHEQFF. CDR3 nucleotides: TGTGCCAGCAGCCCGAGCGGGAAAGGTTCCCATGAGCAGTTCTTC.

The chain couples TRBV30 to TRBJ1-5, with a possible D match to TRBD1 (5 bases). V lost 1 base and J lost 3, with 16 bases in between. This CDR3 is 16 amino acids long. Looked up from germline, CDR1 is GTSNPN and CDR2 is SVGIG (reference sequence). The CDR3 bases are TGTGCCTGGAGTGACGGGCGGCAGGGTTCCAATCAGCCCCAGCATTTT. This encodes CAWSDGRQGSNQPQHF.

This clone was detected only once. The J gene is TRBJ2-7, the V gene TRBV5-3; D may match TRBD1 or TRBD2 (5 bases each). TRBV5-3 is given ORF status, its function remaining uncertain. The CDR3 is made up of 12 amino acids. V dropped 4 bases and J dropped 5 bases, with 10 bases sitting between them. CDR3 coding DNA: TGTGCCAGAAGCCGATGGGGACACGAGCAGTACTTC. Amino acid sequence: CARSRWGHEQYF.

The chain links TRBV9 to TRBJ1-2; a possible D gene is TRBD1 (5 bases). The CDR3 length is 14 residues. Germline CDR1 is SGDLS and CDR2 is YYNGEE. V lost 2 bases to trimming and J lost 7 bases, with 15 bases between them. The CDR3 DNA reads TGTGCCAGCAGCGTCGGGGACCATCCTATTGGCTACACCTTC. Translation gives CASSVGDHPIGYTF. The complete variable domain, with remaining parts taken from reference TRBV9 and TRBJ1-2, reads DSGVTQTPKHLITATGQRVTLRCSPRSGDLSVYWYQQSLDQGLQFLIQYYNGEERAKGNILERFSAQQFPDLHSELNLSSLELGDSALYFCASSVGDHPIGYTFGSGTRLTVV.

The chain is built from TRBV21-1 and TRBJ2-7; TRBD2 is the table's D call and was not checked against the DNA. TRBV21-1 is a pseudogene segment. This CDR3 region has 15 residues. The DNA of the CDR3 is TGTGCCAGCAGCTTTCCCCTCCCTAGCGGGTGGTCCCGGTACTTC. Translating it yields CASSFPLPSGWSRYF.

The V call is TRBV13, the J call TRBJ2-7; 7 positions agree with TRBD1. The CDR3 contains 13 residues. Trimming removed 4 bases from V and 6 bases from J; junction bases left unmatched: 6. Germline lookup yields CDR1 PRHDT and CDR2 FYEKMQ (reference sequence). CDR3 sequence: CASSSTGVGEQYF. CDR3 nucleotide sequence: TGTGCCAGCAGCTCCACAGGGGTAGGCGAGCAGTACTTC.

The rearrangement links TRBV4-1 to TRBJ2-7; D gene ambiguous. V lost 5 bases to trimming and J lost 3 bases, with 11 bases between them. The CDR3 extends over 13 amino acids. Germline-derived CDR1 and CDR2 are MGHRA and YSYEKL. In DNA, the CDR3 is TGCGCCAGCAGCTTAGGGAAATACTACGAGCAGTACTTC. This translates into CASSLGKYYEQYF.

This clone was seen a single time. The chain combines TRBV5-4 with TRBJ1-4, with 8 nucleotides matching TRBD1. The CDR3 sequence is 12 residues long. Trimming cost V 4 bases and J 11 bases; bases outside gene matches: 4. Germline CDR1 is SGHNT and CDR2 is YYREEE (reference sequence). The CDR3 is CASSQDRGKLFF. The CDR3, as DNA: TGTGCCAGCAGCCAAGACAGGGGCAAACTGTTTTTT.

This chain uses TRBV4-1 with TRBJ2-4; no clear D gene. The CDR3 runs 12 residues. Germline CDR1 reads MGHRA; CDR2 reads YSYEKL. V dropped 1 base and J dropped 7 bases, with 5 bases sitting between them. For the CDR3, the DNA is TGCGCCAGCAGCCAAGTCGGGAACATTCAGTACTTC. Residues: CASSQVGNIQYF.

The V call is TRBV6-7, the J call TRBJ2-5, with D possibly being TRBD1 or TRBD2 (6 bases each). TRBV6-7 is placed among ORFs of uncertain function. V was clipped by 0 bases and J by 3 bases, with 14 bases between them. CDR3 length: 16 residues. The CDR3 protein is CASSYSTGAGEETQYF. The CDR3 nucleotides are TGTGCCAGCAGTTACTCGACGGGAGCAGGGGAAGAGACCCAGTACTTC.

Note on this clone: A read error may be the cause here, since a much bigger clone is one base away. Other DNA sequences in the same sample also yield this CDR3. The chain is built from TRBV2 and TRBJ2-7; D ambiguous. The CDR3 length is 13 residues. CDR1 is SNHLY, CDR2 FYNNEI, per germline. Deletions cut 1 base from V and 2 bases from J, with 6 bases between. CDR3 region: CASSEGQPYEQYF. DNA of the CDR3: TGTGCCAGCAGTGAAGGGCAGCCCTACGAGCAGTACTTC.

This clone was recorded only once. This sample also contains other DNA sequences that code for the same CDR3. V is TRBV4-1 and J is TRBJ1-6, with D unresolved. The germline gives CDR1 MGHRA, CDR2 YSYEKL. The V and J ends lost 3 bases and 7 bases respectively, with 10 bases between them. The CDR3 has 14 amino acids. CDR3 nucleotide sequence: TGCGCCAGCAGCCAGGAAATGGGAAATTCACCCCTCCACTTT. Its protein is CASSQEMGNSPLHF.

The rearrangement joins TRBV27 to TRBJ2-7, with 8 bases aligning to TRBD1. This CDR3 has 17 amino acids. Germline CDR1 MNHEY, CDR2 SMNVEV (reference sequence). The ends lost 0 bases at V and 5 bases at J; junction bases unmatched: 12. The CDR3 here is CASSLSIMDRVVNEQYF. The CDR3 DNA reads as TGTGCCAGCAGTTTATCGATCATGGACAGGGTGGTGAACGAGCAGTACTTC.

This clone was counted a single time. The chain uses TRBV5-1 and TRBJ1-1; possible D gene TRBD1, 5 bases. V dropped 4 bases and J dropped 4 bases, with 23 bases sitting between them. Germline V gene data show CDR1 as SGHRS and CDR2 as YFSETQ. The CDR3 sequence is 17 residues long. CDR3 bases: TGCGCCAGCAGCCTTGGGACCGCCGGTTATTTCCCCACTGAAGCTTTCTTT. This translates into CASSLGTAGYFPTEAFF.

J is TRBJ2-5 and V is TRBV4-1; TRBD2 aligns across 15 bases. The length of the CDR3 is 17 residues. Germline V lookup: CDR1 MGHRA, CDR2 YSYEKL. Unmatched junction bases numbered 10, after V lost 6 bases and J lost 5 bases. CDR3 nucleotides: TGCGCCAGCAGACTTTACCCGGGACTAGCGGGGGGTGAGACCCAGTACTTC. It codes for CASRLYPGLAGGETQYF.